The 32 T cell receptor beta chains given below trace back to one sample, sequenced in a study of T cell responses to AZD1222 COVID-19 vaccine. Produced via immunoSEQ multiplex PCR; TCRdb's table is partial and in-frame only. The sample comprises roughly 76,000 clones, 70% to 90% of which are singletons, and roughly a tenth rests with the top ten. Sequenced material: peripheral blood, taken on day 0 of AZD1222 vaccination. These receptor sequences come from an adult in good health.

V gene TRBV18 combines with J gene TRBJ1-5, with 10 bases matching TRBD1. The CDR3 has 16 amino acids. With 3 bases clipped from V and 6 bases from J, the junction kept 8 bases outside the gene matches. The germline gives CDR1 KGHSH, CDR2 LQKENI. CDR3: CASSPSQTGGGQPQHF. For the CDR3, the DNA is TGTGCCAGCTCACCCTCCCAGACAGGGGGCGGTCAGCCCCAGCATTTT. The full variable domain, rest sourced from reference TRBV18 and TRBJ1-5, is NAGVMQNPRHLVRRRGQEARLRCSPMKGHSHVYWYRQLPEEGLKFMVYLQKENIIDESGMPKERFSAEFPKEGPSILRIQQVVRGDSAAYFCASSPSQTGGGQPQHFGDGTRLSIL.

This chain's CDR3 is CASAGRSEGTEAFF. The CDR3 DNA sequence: TGTGCCAGCGCGGGAAGGTCGGAGGGCACTGAAGCTTTCTTT. V usage is TRBV6-1 and J usage is TRBJ1-1; D gene uncertain. The V end was cut by 8 bases, the J end by 4 bases, with 17 bases between. Germline V CDR1 and CDR2: MNHNS, SASEGT. This CDR3 contains 14 residues.

This clone was seen a handful of times. V and J are TRBV2 and TRBJ1-2; tentatively, D is TRBD1 (6 bases). With 8 bases removed from V and 4 bases from J, the gap between germline ends came to 14 bases. Germline lookup yields CDR1 SNHLY and CDR2 FYNNEI. The CDR3 is 13 residues long. The CDR3 region has the DNA TGTGCCAGCGCCCAGGGGCGCGTCTATGGCTACACCTTC. Translation gives CASAQGRVYGYTF.

This chain links TRBV6-5 with TRBJ2-2, with TRBD1 matching over 8 bases. In germline, CDR1 is MNHEY, CDR2 SVGAGI. V trimming: 7 bases; J trimming: 4 bases; junction bases outside the gene matches: 8. The CDR3 has 15 amino acids. CDR3 residues: CASTPSTGVTGELFF. CDR3 nucleotides: TGTGCCAGCACCCCCTCGACAGGGGTCACCGGGGAGCTGTTTTTT.

This clone was observed a handful of times. This sequence joins TRBV2 and TRBJ1-2, with D tentatively TRBD1 (5 bases). V lost 7 bases to trimming and J lost 6 bases, with 24 bases between them. CDR3 length equals 16 residues. CDR1 is SNHLY, CDR2 FYNNEI, per germline. CDR3 DNA: TGTGCCAGCAAAGGGACGGATATATTGTCGCGTCATGGCTACACCTTC. Its translation: CASKGTDILSRHGYTF.

The chain carries TRBV2 and TRBJ2-7; D perhaps matches TRBD2 (6 bases). The CDR3 covers 16 residues. Germline assignment: CDR1 SNHLY and CDR2 FYNNEI. The V end was cut by 5 bases, the J end by 6 bases, with 23 bases between. The CDR3 region has the DNA TGTGCCAGCAGTTTGATGAGCACTAGCTCCCGGGGCGAGCAGTACGTC. Translating gives CASSLMSTSSRGEQYV.

This rearrangement joins TRBV10-1 to TRBJ2-1, with D possibly matching TRBD2 (5 bases). V lost 4 bases to trimming and J lost 4 bases, with 11 bases between them. The CDR3 extends over 14 amino acids. From germline, CDR1 is WNHNN and CDR2 SYGVQD (reference sequence). The CDR3 sequence: CASSGGSAYNEQFF. CDR3 coding DNA: TGCGCCAGCAGTGGCGGGTCGGCTTACAATGAGCAGTTCTTC.

This chain's CDR3 is CASSEEWAGRRGYTF. The CDR3 bases are TGTGCCAGCAGTGAGGAATGGGCAGGGCGTAGGGGCTACACCTTC. This chain connects TRBV25-1 to TRBJ1-2, with D maybe TRBD1 (5 bases). The CDR3 is made up of 15 amino acids. Germline V CDR1 and CDR2: MGHDK, SYGVNS. Trimming shortened V by 3 bases and J by 8 bases, and 19 bases separated the two germline ends.

CDR3 sequence (DNA): TGTGCCACCCAGGGGACCGCTGGAAACACCATATATTTT. It codes for CATQGTAGNTIYF. This rearrangement joins TRBV7-9 to TRBJ1-3; a weak D match, TRBD1 (6 bases). Germline V gives CDR1 SEHNR, CDR2 FQNEAQ (reference sequence). The CDR3 consists of 13 residues. The V and J ends lost 10 bases and 2 bases respectively, with 12 bases between them.

This clone occurred once. This rearrangement joins TRBV6-5 to TRBJ2-7; no reliable D call. The CDR3 length is 13 residues. V lost 6 bases and J lost 4, with 13 bases in between. From germline, CDR1 is MNHEY and CDR2 SVGAGI. In DNA form, the CDR3 reads TGTGCCAGCAGAGGAGAGGTGGGTTACGAGCAGTACGTC. This translates into CASRGEVGYEQYV.

J is TRBJ1-5 and V is TRBV2; 7 bases align to TRBD1. J lost 3 bases, V lost 7 bases, and 6 bases had no gene match. Per the germline V gene, CDR1 is SNHLY and CDR2 is FYNNEI. The CDR3 sequence is 14 residues long. The CDR3 nucleotides read TGTGCCAGCATGCTGGACAGGATCAATCAGCCCCAGCATTTT. It is translated as CASMLDRINQPQHF.

The chain recombines TRBV5-1 with TRBJ2-3; D unclear. CDR1 and CDR2 from the germline V gene are SGHRS and YFSETQ. The CDR3 consists of 14 residues. Between the trimmed V and J ends, which lost 4 bases and 1 base, there was a span of 10 bases. Written as DNA, the CDR3 is TGCGCCAGCAGCGCATTGCCGGGCACAGATACGCAGTATTTT. It translates to CASSALPGTDTQYF.

This clone was counted once. The chain is built from TRBV5-1 and TRBJ2-5; D possibly corresponds to TRBD1 (7 bases). This CDR3 region has 18 residues. Germline CDR1 reads SGHRS; CDR2 reads YFSETQ. V shed 0 bases and J shed 1 base, with 19 bases lying between them. Here the CDR3 DNA reads TGCGCCAGCAGCTTGGCCTCAGGGGGGTTCGGGTCCCAAGAGACCCAGTACTTC. It specifies CASSLASGGFGSQETQYF.

This clone was seen a few times. The chain is built from TRBV7-2 and TRBJ2-3, with 13 nucleotides matching TRBD2. Germline values: CDR1 SGHTA, CDR2 FQGNSA. With 3 bases clipped from V and 5 bases from J, the junction kept 8 bases outside the gene matches. This CDR3 is 17 amino acids long. For the CDR3, the DNA is TGTGCCAGCAGCTTCCTTTGGGGGACTAGCGGGATAGATACGCAGTATTTT. Residues: CASSFLWGTSGIDTQYF.

The J gene is TRBJ2-5, the V gene TRBV3-1 (or the pseudogene TRBV3-2); D gene uncertain. The V gene's germline CDR1 is LGHDT and CDR2 YNNKEL (reference sequence). The CDR3 spans 15 residues. V was trimmed by 1 base and J by 0 bases, leaving 9 bases between them. In DNA form, the CDR3 reads TGTGCCAGCAGCCAAGCATCGTCAGACCAAGAGACCCAGTACTTC. It encodes CASSQASSDQETQYF.

The chain carries TRBV3-1 (or the pseudogene TRBV3-2) and TRBJ2-7; 10 nucleotides match TRBD1. The V and J ends lost 1 base and 6 bases, in that order; junction bases with no gene match: 9. The CDR3 is made up of 16 amino acids. The germline CDR1 and CDR2 sequences are LGHDT and YNNKEL (reference sequence). Here the CDR3 DNA reads TGTGCCAGCAGCCAAGTCTCCGGGACAGGGGCTGGCGAGCAGTACTTC. As protein: CASSQVSGTGAGEQYF.

The rearrangement links TRBV4-1 to TRBJ2-3; D might be TRBD2 (5 bases). Germline V gene lookup returns CDR1 MGHRA and CDR2 YSYEKL. Deletions cut 4 bases from V and 4 bases from J, with 12 bases between. The CDR3 totals 14 residues. The DNA of the CDR3 is TGCGCCAGCAGCCCTAGGACTCGTGCAGATACGCAGTATTTT. Protein sequence: CASSPRTRADTQYF.

The chain recombines TRBV28 with TRBJ1-2; possible D gene TRBD1, 6 bases. The germline V gene encodes CDR1 MDHEN and CDR2 SYDVKM. The CDR3 is 15 residues long. The V end lost 4 bases, the J end lost 3 bases, and 15 bases lay between the germline ends. The CDR3 loop reads CASSSRGGPDYGYTF. In DNA form, the CDR3 reads TGTGCCAGCAGTTCGCGGGGGGGGCCAGACTATGGCTACACCTTC.

V gene TRBV27 combines with J gene TRBJ2-1, with 7 bases aligning to TRBD2. Germline assignment: CDR1 MNHEY and CDR2 SMNVEV (reference sequence). This CDR3 has 17 residues. V lost 5 bases, J lost 8 bases, and 18 bases stayed unmatched. The CDR3 DNA is TGTGCCAGCAGTCCGCACCCCCTGGCGGGAGTATCATATGAGCAGTTCTTC. This codes for CASSPHPLAGVSYEQFF.

The CDR3 DNA sequence: TGCGCCAGCAGTCAATCATGGGACAAAGGTAGTAGCAATCAGCCCCAGCATTTT. This codes for CASSQSWDKGSSNQPQHF. This chain links TRBV23-1 with TRBJ1-5, with D maybe TRBD1 (6 bases). TRBV23-1 is an ORF for which the function is uncertain. V lost 0 bases and J lost 0, with 15 bases in between. The CDR3 is made up of 18 amino acids.

The chain carries TRBV19 and TRBJ1-4; D is unclear. Germline V gene data show CDR1 as LNHDA and CDR2 as SQIVND (reference sequence). The CDR3 sequence is 15 residues long. Trimming removed 3 bases from V and 7 bases from J, with 15 bases in between. The CDR3, as DNA: TGTGCCAGTAGTATCAGGCAGTTTCGATCTGAAAAACTGTTTTTT. Translating gives CASSIRQFRSEKLFF.

The V call is TRBV12-5, the J call TRBJ2-2; D is undetermined. CDR1 is LGHNT, CDR2 FRNRAP, per germline. The CDR3 is 14 residues long. Between the trimmed V and J ends, which lost 6 bases and 1 base, there was a span of 9 bases. The CDR3 sequence is CASGLGQNTGELFF. CDR3 DNA sequence: TGTGCTAGTGGGTTAGGGCAGAACACCGGGGAGCTGTTTTTT.

The table lists this clone with a count of one. The V call is TRBV5-1, the J call TRBJ2-5; the D gene is possibly TRBD2 (6 bases). CDR1 is SGHRS and CDR2 is YFSETQ in the germline V gene. The V and J ends lost 4 bases and 7 bases respectively, with 14 bases between them. The CDR3 loop spans 13 amino acids. The CDR3: CASSPGTQPTQYF. CDR3 sequence (DNA): TGCGCCAGCAGCCCCGGGACTCAGCCGACCCAGTACTTC.

This rearrangement joins TRBV28 to TRBJ1-2; the D gene is possibly TRBD1 (6 bases). Deletions cut 6 bases from V and 2 bases from J, with 13 bases between. This CDR3 comprises 14 residues. The V gene's germline CDR1 is MDHEN and CDR2 SYDVKM. The chain's CDR3 is CASSSLGGNYGYTF. The CDR3 coding sequence is TGTGCCAGCAGCTCCCTGGGGGGCAACTATGGCTACACCTTC.

The genes are TRBV4-1 and TRBJ1-1, with a possible D match to TRBD1 (5 bases). Germline CDR1 is MGHRA and CDR2 is YSYEKL. Trimming shortened V by 5 bases and J by 0 bases, and 13 bases separated the two germline ends. The CDR3 has 15 residues. CDR3 sequence (DNA): TGCGCCAGCAGCGGGACGGGAACCTTGAACACTGAAGCTTTCTTT. It specifies CASSGTGTLNTEAFF.

This chain links TRBV5-1 with TRBJ2-1; 11 bases match TRBD2. This CDR3 is 17 amino acids long. Germline assignment: CDR1 SGHRS and CDR2 YFSETQ. With V trimmed by 0 bases and J by 6 bases, 8 bases remained unmatched. The CDR3 nucleotides are TGCGCCAGCAGCTTGGCCGTTGGGACTAGCGGCGGCAATGAGCAGTTCTTC. As protein: CASSLAVGTSGGNEQFF.

The V gene is TRBV7-9, the J gene TRBJ1-2; D unclear. The V and J ends lost 3 bases and 4 bases respectively, with 12 bases between them. The germline CDR1 and CDR2 sequences are SEHNR and FQNEAQ (reference sequence). The CDR3 totals 14 residues. CDR3 in amino acids: CASSFKHPGYGYTF. CDR3 sequence (DNA): TGTGCCAGCAGCTTCAAACATCCTGGCTATGGCTACACCTTC. The full variable domain, with the rest looked up from reference TRBV7-9 and TRBJ1-2, is DTGVSQNPRHKITKRGQNVTFRCDPISEHNRLYWYRQTLGQGPEFLTYFQNEAQLEKSRLLSDRFSAERPKGSFSTLEIQRTEQGDSAMYLCASSFKHPGYGYTFGSGTRLTVV.

This rearrangement joins TRBV2 to TRBJ2-5, with D unresolved. The germline V gene encodes CDR1 SNHLY and CDR2 FYNNEI. Between the trimmed V and J ends, which lost 6 bases and 7 bases, there was a span of 15 bases. CDR3 length: 13 residues. The CDR3 sequence: CASSPQRSGTQYF. The CDR3 nucleotides are TGTGCCAGCAGCCCTCAGCGCTCGGGGACCCAGTACTTC.

CDR3 coding DNA: TGCAGCGTTGAAGATCGGCAACGGAAAAATGAAAAACTGTTTTTT. Protein: CSVEDRQRKNEKLFF. This rearrangement joins TRBV29-1 to TRBJ1-4; D gene ambiguous. There are 15 residues in the CDR3. From germline, CDR1 is SQVTM and CDR2 ANQGSEA. The germline V and J ends were trimmed by 0 bases and 5 bases, with 13 bases remaining between them.

This clone was detected only once. V gene TRBV5-1 combines with J gene TRBJ2-1; D not resolved. V dropped 0 bases and J dropped 1 base, with 5 bases sitting between them. This CDR3 has 14 amino acids. The germline V gene has CDR1 SGHRS and CDR2 YFSETQ. The DNA of the CDR3 is TGCGCCAGCAGCTTGGATGGTTCCTACAATGAGCAGTTCTTC. The encoded protein is CASSLDGSYNEQFF.

This chain connects TRBV12-5 to TRBJ2-3, with 8 nucleotides matching TRBD2. The CDR3 is 15 amino acids. The germline CDR1 and CDR2 sequences are LGHNT and FRNRAP. The junction had 12 bases not matched to a gene; V was cut back by 8 bases and J by 5 bases. The CDR3 here is CASSSTGAGVDTQYF. Here the CDR3 DNA reads TGTGCTAGTTCCAGTACGGGAGCGGGAGTAGATACGCAGTATTTT.

This clone showed up just once. J is TRBJ2-5 and V is TRBV5-5, with TRBD1 matching 10 bases. With 3 bases clipped from V and 5 bases from J, the junction kept 7 bases outside the gene matches. The CDR3 runs to 15 residues. Germline V gene lookup returns CDR1 SGHKS and CDR2 YYEKEE (reference sequence). The DNA of the CDR3 is TGTGCCAGCAGCTCGACAGGGGGCTGGCGGGAGACCCAGTACTTC. Amino acid sequence: CASSSTGGWRETQYF.